The 15 T cell receptor beta chains presented below share a single source sample, sequenced in a study of blood T cell repertoires in COVID-19. Method: immunoSEQ multiplex PCR; TCRdb's copy keeps in-frame clones and lacks some. The table records approximately 200,000 clones, 70% to 90% of them present only once. The material sequenced was peripheral blood. These receptor sequences come from a woman in her forties or fifties with acute or convalescent COVID-19.

V gene TRBV3-1 (or the pseudogene TRBV3-2) combines with J gene TRBJ1-3, with a possible D match to TRBD1 (5 bases). Trimming pared 1 base from V and 5 bases from J, leaving 15 bases between. The CDR3 runs to 16 residues. Germline loops: CDR1 LGHDT, CDR2 YNNKEL (reference sequence). The DNA of the CDR3 is TGTGCCAGCAGCCAAGCTCGGGGGGAGAAAAGAAACACCATATATTTT. It is translated as CASSQARGEKRNTIYF.

Written as DNA, the CDR3 is TGCGCCAGCAGCCAAAGCGGGTCAGACAATCAGCCCCAGCATTTT. This encodes CASSQSGSDNQPQHF. This rearrangement joins TRBV4-3 to TRBJ1-5; no firm D call. CDR3 length equals 15 residues. CDR1 is LGHNA and CDR2 is YSLEER in the germline V gene. Trimming removed 2 bases at V and 3 bases at J, with 11 bases between.

The chain combines TRBV2 with TRBJ1-5; 7 bases fit TRBD1. J lost 3 bases, V lost 4 bases, and 3 bases had no gene match. The germline V gene encodes CDR1 SNHLY and CDR2 FYNNEI. The CDR3 runs to 14 residues. The CDR3 reads CASSADRSNQPQHF. CDR3 sequence (DNA): TGTGCCAGCAGTGCGGACAGGTCCAATCAGCCCCAGCATTTT.

The CDR3 nucleotides read TGTGCCAGCAGCAGAGTTGGGGACAGCCAAGAGACCCAGTACTTC. This gives the protein CASSRVGDSQETQYF. V usage is TRBV5-4 and J usage is TRBJ2-5; the match to TRBD1 covers 7 bases. CDR1 and CDR2 (germline): SGHNT, YYREEE (reference sequence). With V trimmed by 4 bases and J by 1 base, 7 bases remained unmatched. The CDR3 has 15 amino acids.

The genes are TRBV5-1 and TRBJ2-5, with D possibly matching TRBD2 (7 bases). CDR3 length: 15 residues. Germline V gene lookup returns CDR1 SGHRS and CDR2 YFSETQ. V lost 1 base to trimming and J lost 5 bases, with 15 bases between them. This CDR3 is CASSLYGGGGETQYF. In nucleotides, the CDR3 is TGCGCCAGCAGCTTGTACGGGGGCGGGGGCGAGACCCAGTACTTC. The complete variable domain, with remaining parts taken from reference TRBV5-1 and TRBJ2-5, reads KAGVTQTPRYLIKTRGQQVTLSCSPISGHRSVSWYQQTPGQGLQFLFEYFSETQRNKGNFPGRFSGRQFSNSRSEMNVSTLELGDSALYLCASSLYGGGGETQYFGPGTRLLVL.

The genes are TRBV6-5 and TRBJ2-7; 9 bases fit TRBD1. J lost 4 bases, V lost 5 bases, and 9 bases had no gene match. This CDR3 has 15 amino acids. Germline values: CDR1 MNHEY, CDR2 SVGAGI. The CDR3 here is CASSTPGTGSYEQYF. CDR3 sequence (DNA): TGTGCCAGCAGTACGCCCGGGACAGGGTCTTACGAGCAGTACTTC.

This clone was seen a few times. The chain joins TRBV30 to TRBJ1-5; D remains unclear. Trimming shortened V by 2 bases and J by 3 bases, and 8 bases separated the two germline ends. Germline V lookup: CDR1 GTSNPN, CDR2 SVGIG (reference sequence). This CDR3 is 13 amino acids long. CDR3 bases: TGTGCCTGGAGTACAGAAGTCAATCAGCCCCAGCATTTT. Translating gives CAWSTEVNQPQHF.

The V and J genes are TRBV9 and TRBJ2-7, with TRBD2 identical over 11 bases. The trim removed 6 bases at V and 6 bases at J, leaving 8 bases unmatched. The length of the CDR3 is 14 residues. Germline CDR1 SGDLS, CDR2 YYNGEE. The CDR3 DNA sequence: TGTGCCAGCAATATAGGACTAGCGGGTGCCGAGCAGTACTTC. Amino acids: CASNIGLAGAEQYF.

The CDR3 bases are TGCAGCGTTGAGGAAGGGAGCACTGAAGCTTTCTTT. This codes for CSVEEGSTEAFF. The chain combines TRBV29-1 with TRBJ1-1; D is ambiguous. V was trimmed by 3 bases and J by 4 bases, leaving 9 bases between them. The CDR3 has 12 residues. Germline CDR1 and CDR2: SQVTM and ANQGSEA.

This clone was counted only a few times. This chain connects TRBV18 to TRBJ1-1; 9 nucleotides align to TRBD1. CDR3 size: 13 residues. CDR1 is KGHSH and CDR2 is LQKENI in the germline V gene. V trimming: 6 bases; J trimming: 4 bases; junction bases outside the gene matches: 3. CDR3 DNA sequence: TGTGCCAGCTCTCGACAGGGGGGCACTGAAGCTTTCTTT. Translating gives CASSRQGGTEAFF.

The chain joins TRBV19 to TRBJ1-4; D possibly corresponds to TRBD1 (6 bases). This CDR3 contains 15 residues. Trimming removed 1 base from V and 2 bases from J, with 8 bases in between. Germline CDR1 is LNHDA and CDR2 is SQIVND (reference sequence). The CDR3 coding sequence is TGTGCCAGTAGTATAGGGCAGGGGACTAATGAAAAACTGTTTTTT. It yields the protein CASSIGQGTNEKLFF.

The chain carries TRBV9 and TRBJ1-2; D possibly corresponds to TRBD1 (6 bases). The CDR3 covers 16 residues. V was cut by 0 bases and J by 3 bases, with 15 bases left in between. The germline CDR1 and CDR2 sequences are SGDLS and YYNGEE. CDR3 sequence: CASSVGNRARDYGYTF. CDR3 coding DNA: TGTGCCAGCAGCGTAGGAAACAGGGCCAGAGACTATGGCTACACCTTC.

The rearrangement uses TRBV27 and TRBJ1-4, with unresolved D. Per the germline V gene, CDR1 is MNHEY and CDR2 is SMNVEV (reference sequence). V was cut by 2 bases and J by 7 bases, with 14 bases left in between. The CDR3 length is 15 residues. The CDR3 nucleotides read TGTGCCAGCAGTTTACTAGGTGGGTCTGGTGAAAAACTGTTTTTT. This gives the protein CASSLLGGSGEKLFF.

The rearrangement joins TRBV7-2 to TRBJ2-3; 11 nucleotides align to TRBD2. V trimming: 7 bases; J trimming: 5 bases; junction bases outside the gene matches: 8. The germline V gene encodes CDR1 SGHTA and CDR2 FQGNSA. CDR3 length: 15 amino acids. The CDR3 is CASTELAGVEDTQYF. The CDR3 DNA sequence: TGTGCCAGCACCGAACTAGCGGGAGTCGAAGATACGCAGTATTTT.

This chain joins TRBV20-1 and TRBJ1-5, with a weak D call TRBD1 (6 bases). The CDR3 covers 14 residues. V dropped 3 bases and J dropped 7 bases, with 16 bases sitting between them. Germline CDR1 reads DFQATT; CDR2 reads SNEGSKA (reference sequence). CDR3 in DNA: TGCAGTGCTAGTGAGGGGGGATGGGGCCAGCCCCAGCATTTT. This sequence encodes CSASEGGWGQPQHF.